The sequence of this TCR beta chain was determined in a study of cytomegalovirus exposure and HLA in healthy donors. The CDR3 loop spans 14 amino acids. After removal of 4 bases from V and 2 bases from J, the junction contained 4 bases not matched to a gene. CDR1 SEHNR and CDR2 FQNEAQ come from the germline V gene (reference sequence). In the PCR, 60 Vbeta and 13 Jbeta primers were used. The assay was immunoSEQ multiplex PCR, and TCRdb's table has in-frame clones only and misses some. This sample has fewer than 85,000 clones, with over 60% found just once. The gene calls are TRBV7-9 and TRBJ1-1, with 7 bases matching TRBD1. The sequence was collected from a male donor in good health and CMV-seropositive. The specimen sequenced was PBMCs. The CDR3 reads CASSSGQSNTEAFF. The CDR3 DNA reads as TGTGCCAGCAGCTCGGGACAGAGCAACACTGAAGCTTTCTTT.